The 8 T cell receptor beta chains below were found in one sample sequenced in a study of cytomegalovirus exposure and HLA in healthy donors. The PCR had 60 Vbeta and 13 Jbeta primers. Assay: immunoSEQ multiplex PCR; the TCRdb copy retains only in-frame clones and omits some. The profile covers approximately 150,000 clones, with around 68% appearing a single time and about 1.3% taken by the ten largest. Sequencing input: PBMCs. These receptors were taken from a man between 45 and 60 years old in good health and CMV-seronegative.

CDR3 sequence reads: CASSEAGASNQPQHF. The CDR3 region has the DNA TGTGCCAGCAGTGAAGCAGGAGCAAGCAATCAGCCCCAGCATTTT. The rearrangement uses TRBV6-1 and TRBJ1-5; D remains ambiguous. CDR3 length equals 15 residues. Germline CDR1 MNHNS, CDR2 SASEGT. The germline V and J ends were trimmed by 0 bases and 1 base, with 7 bases remaining between them.

The chain joins TRBV2 to TRBJ2-3; TRBD2 matches at 12 bases. The CDR3 totals 15 residues. In germline, CDR1 is SNHLY, CDR2 FYNNEI. The V and J ends lost 4 bases and 6 bases, in that order; junction bases with no gene match: 5. The CDR3, as DNA: TGTGCCAGCAGTGGGAGACTAGCGGGGGAGGATACGCAGTATTTT. Its translation: CASSGRLAGEDTQYF.

Remarks on this clone: The junction does not match germline at one end; this may be a read error. The chain has TRBV9 and TRBJ2-7; 7 nucleotides align to TRBD1. CDR1 and CDR2 from the germline V gene are SGDLS and YYNGEE. The CDR3 covers 11 residues. CDR3 region: CASSTGVALNF. The CDR3 coding sequence is TGTGCCAGCAGCACAGGGGTGGCTCTCAACTTC.

The chain has TRBV9 and TRBJ2-5; the match to TRBD1 covers 7 bases. The V gene's germline CDR1 is SGDLS and CDR2 YYNGEE. This CDR3 is built from 13 residues. Trimming took 4 bases from V and 5 from J; bases not matched to a gene: 5. CDR3 in DNA: TGTGCCAGCAGCATAGGGGGCGCGGAGACCCAGTACTTC. Its translation: CASSIGGAETQYF.

This sequence joins TRBV6-1 and TRBJ2-2; 8 bases agree with TRBD1. The length of the CDR3 is 14 residues. Germline-derived CDR1 and CDR2 are MNHNS and SASEGT. With V trimmed by 6 bases and J by 3 bases, 3 bases remained unmatched. CDR3 loop: CASSGTGDTGELFF. The CDR3 DNA reads as TGTGCCAGCAGCGGGACAGGAGACACCGGGGAGCTGTTTTTT.

The chain uses TRBV7-8 and TRBJ2-7, with 7 positions matching TRBD1. The V gene end was trimmed by 5 bases and the J gene end by 4 bases; junction bases not matched to a gene: 11. Germline V gives CDR1 SGHVS, CDR2 FQNEAQ. This CDR3 region has 15 residues. The CDR3 nucleotides read TGTGCCAGCAGCAGAAGACAGGGTACTTCTTACGAGCAGTACTTC. Translated, it gives CASSRRQGTSYEQYF.

The chain joins TRBV4-3 to TRBJ1-1; D is unclear. The CDR3 runs to 14 residues. Deletions cut 2 bases from V and 0 bases from J, with 7 bases between. The germline V gene has CDR1 LGHNA and CDR2 YSLEER. CDR3 sequence: CASSQQTVNTEAFF. The CDR3 DNA reads TGCGCCAGCAGCCAACAGACTGTGAACACTGAAGCTTTCTTT.

The chain uses TRBV11-2 and TRBJ2-7; no clear D gene. With 1 base removed from V and 2 bases from J, the gap between germline ends came to 6 bases. CDR1 is SGHAT and CDR2 is FQNNGV in the germline V gene. The CDR3 consists of 13 residues. CDR3 sequence reads: CASSLGQTYEQYF. In DNA form, the CDR3 reads TGTGCCAGCAGCTTAGGGCAGACCTACGAGCAGTACTTC.